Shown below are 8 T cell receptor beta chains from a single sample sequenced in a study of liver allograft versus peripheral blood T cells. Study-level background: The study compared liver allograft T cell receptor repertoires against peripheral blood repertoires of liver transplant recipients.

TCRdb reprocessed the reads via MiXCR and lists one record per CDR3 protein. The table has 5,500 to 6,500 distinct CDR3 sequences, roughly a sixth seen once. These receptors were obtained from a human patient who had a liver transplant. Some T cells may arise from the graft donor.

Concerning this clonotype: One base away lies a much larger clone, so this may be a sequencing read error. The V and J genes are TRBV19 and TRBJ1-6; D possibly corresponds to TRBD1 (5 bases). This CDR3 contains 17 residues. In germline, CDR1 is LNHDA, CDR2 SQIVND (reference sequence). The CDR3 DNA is TGTGCCAATAGTGGGGACTGGCTGAGCTCCTATAATTCACCCCTCCACTTT. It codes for CANSGDWLSSYNSPLHF. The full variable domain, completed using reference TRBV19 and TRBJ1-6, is DGGITQSPKYLFRKEGQNVTLSCEQNLNHDAMYWYRQDPGQGLRLIYYSQIVNDFQKGDIAEGYSVSREKKESFPLTVTSAQKNPTAFYLCANSGDWLSSYNSPLHFGNGTRLTVT.

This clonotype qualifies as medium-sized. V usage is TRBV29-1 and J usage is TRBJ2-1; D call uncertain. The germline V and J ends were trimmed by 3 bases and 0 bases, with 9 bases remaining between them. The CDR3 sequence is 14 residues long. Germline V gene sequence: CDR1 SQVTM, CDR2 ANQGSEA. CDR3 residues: CSVEETSSYNEQFF. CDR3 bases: TGCAGCGTTGAGGAGACATCCTCCTACAATGAGCAGTTCTTC.

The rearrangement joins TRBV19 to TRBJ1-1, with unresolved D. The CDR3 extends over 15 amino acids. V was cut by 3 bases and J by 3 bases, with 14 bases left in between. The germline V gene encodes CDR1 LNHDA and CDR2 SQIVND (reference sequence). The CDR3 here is CASSIPLGVHTEAFF. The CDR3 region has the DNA TGTGCCAGTAGTATCCCTTTGGGAGTCCACACTGAAGCTTTCTTT.

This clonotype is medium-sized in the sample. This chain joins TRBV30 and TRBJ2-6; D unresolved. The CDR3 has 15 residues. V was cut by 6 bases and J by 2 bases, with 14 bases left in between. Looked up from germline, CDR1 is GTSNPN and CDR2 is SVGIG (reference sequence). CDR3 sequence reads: CACDRGSTGANVLTF. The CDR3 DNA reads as TGTGCCTGCGACCGCGGTTCTACTGGGGCCAACGTCCTGACTTTC.

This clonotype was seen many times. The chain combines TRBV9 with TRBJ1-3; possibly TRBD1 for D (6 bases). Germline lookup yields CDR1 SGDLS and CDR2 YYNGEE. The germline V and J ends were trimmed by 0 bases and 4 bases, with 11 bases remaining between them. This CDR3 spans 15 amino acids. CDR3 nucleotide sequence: TGTGCCAGCAGCGTAGCCGAGACAGGAGGAAACACCATATATTTT. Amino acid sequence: CASSVAETGGNTIYF.

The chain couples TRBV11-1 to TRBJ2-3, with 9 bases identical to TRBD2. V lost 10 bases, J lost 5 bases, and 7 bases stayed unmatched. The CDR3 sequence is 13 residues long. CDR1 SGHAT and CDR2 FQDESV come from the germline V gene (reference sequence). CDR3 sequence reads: CATIAGAEDTQYF. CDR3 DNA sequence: TGTGCCACCATAGCGGGAGCGGAAGATACGCAGTATTTT.

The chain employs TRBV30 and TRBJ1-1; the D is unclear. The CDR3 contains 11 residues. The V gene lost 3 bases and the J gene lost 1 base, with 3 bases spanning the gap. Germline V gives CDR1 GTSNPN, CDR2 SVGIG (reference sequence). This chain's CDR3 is CAWRRNTEAFF. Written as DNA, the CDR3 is TGTGCCTGGAGGAGGAACACTGAAGCTTTCTTT.

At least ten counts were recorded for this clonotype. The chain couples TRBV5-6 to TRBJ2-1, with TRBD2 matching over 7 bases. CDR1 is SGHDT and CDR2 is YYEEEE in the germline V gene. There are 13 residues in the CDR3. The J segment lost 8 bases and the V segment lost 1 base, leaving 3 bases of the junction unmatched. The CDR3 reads CASSLWEGDEQFF. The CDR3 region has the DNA TGTGCCAGCAGCTTGTGGGAGGGAGATGAGCAGTTCTTC.